One and the same sample provided the 29 T cell receptor beta chains below, sequenced in a study of TIL therapy for anti-PD-1-resistant metastatic lung cancer. The libraries were made with immunoSEQ v3. TCRdb's table, derived via immunoSEQ multiplex PCR, lists solely in-frame clones and lacks some. The repertoire holds more than 10,000 clones, with 50% to 65% as singletons. Specified time point: pre-treatment sample, taken before nivolumab and TIL therapy. The tumor samples were excised metastases, mostly pleural nodules or supraclavicular lymph nodes. This specimen was tumor tissue, taken at baseline. These receptors came from a person aged 25 to 80 with non-small cell lung cancer.

The chain joins TRBV11-3 to TRBJ1-1; tentatively, D is TRBD1 (5 bases). The V end lost 1 base, the J end lost 10 bases, and 19 bases lay between the germline ends. The CDR3 length is 15 residues. Germline V gives CDR1 SGHNT, CDR2 YENEEA. The CDR3 protein is CASSLGRERGLPAFF. The CDR3 DNA follows: TGTGCCAGCAGCTTAGGGAGGGAGCGGGGCCTACCAGCTTTCTTT.

This chain joins TRBV19 and TRBJ1-6; no clear D gene. CDR3 length equals 15 residues. Looked up from germline, CDR1 is LNHDA and CDR2 is SQIVND (reference sequence). The V end lost 6 bases, the J end lost 7 bases, and 16 bases lay between the germline ends. DNA for the CDR3: TGTGCCAGTAGAACTGCAGCGCTTGGGAATTCACCCCTCCACTTT. Translating it yields CASRTAALGNSPLHF.

This clone turned up a few times. The chain recombines TRBV4-1 with TRBJ2-1; TRBD2 matches 8 bases. CDR1 MGHRA and CDR2 YSYEKL come from the germline V gene. The junction had 18 bases not matched to a gene; V was cut back by 0 bases and J by 8 bases. This CDR3 spans 19 amino acids. Here the CDR3 reads CASSQDPESGGGYGDEQFF. The DNA for the CDR3 is TGCGCCAGCAGCCAAGATCCTGAAAGTGGCGGGGGGTATGGCGATGAGCAGTTCTTC.

The gene calls are TRBV6-1 and TRBJ1-1; tentative D call: TRBD1 (5 bases). Trimming shortened V by 6 bases and J by 4 bases, and 12 bases separated the two germline ends. Per the germline V gene, CDR1 is MNHNS and CDR2 is SASEGT. CDR3 length: 13 amino acids. Written as DNA, the CDR3 is TGTGCCAGCAGCGACCAGGGAGCCACTGAAGCTTTCTTT. It translates to CASSDQGATEAFF.

This clone was counted only a few times. The chain uses TRBV19 and TRBJ1-2; 9 positions agree with TRBD1. V dropped 6 bases and J dropped 3; count of bases not matched to a gene: 2. This CDR3 is built from 13 residues. Per the germline V gene, CDR1 is LNHDA and CDR2 is SQIVND (reference sequence). Written as DNA, the CDR3 is TGTGCCAGTAGGGACAGGGGCCACTATGGCTACACCTTC. Its protein is CASRDRGHYGYTF. Supplemented by reference TRBV19 and TRBJ1-2, the full variable domain reads DGGITQSPKYLFRKEGQNVTLSCEQNLNHDAMYWYRQDPGQGLRLIYYSQIVNDFQKGDIAEGYSVSREKKESFPLTVTSAQKNPTAFYLCASRDRGHYGYTFGSGTRLTVV.

The rearrangement links TRBV7-2 to TRBJ1-5, with a tentative D call TRBD1 (5 bases). Germline V gene sequence: CDR1 SGHTA, CDR2 FQGNSA. Trimming shortened V by 1 base and J by 4 bases, and 11 bases separated the two germline ends. CDR3 length: 15 amino acids. The CDR3 sequence: CASSLGVRENQPQHF. The CDR3 DNA reads TGTGCCAGCAGCTTAGGGGTCAGGGAAAATCAGCCCCAGCATTTT.

The chain links TRBV29-1 to TRBJ2-1; tentative D call: TRBD2 (6 bases). V lost 5 bases, J lost 4 bases, and 15 bases lay in between. Germline V gene data show CDR1 as SQVTM and CDR2 as ANQGSEA. This CDR3 has 14 residues. CDR3 sequence reads: CSVNGGKGYNEQFF. The CDR3 DNA follows: TGCAGCGTTAACGGGGGTAAAGGGTACAATGAGCAGTTCTTC.

The CDR3 spells CASSPLPGNIREQYF. DNA of the CDR3: TGTGCCAGCTCACCACTTCCCGGTAACATCCGCGAGCAGTACTTC. V gene TRBV18 combines with J gene TRBJ2-7; D remains ambiguous. The V end lost 1 base, the J end lost 6 bases, and 16 bases lay between the germline ends. There are 15 residues in the CDR3. From germline, CDR1 is KGHSH and CDR2 LQKENI.

Judged by abundance, this clone is medium-sized. This chain joins TRBV30 and TRBJ1-3; D possibly corresponds to TRBD1 (5 bases). The germline V gene has CDR1 GTSNPN and CDR2 SVGIG (reference sequence). The CDR3 sequence is 17 residues long. The CDR3 reads CASGALRTRQYGNTIYF. CDR3 DNA: TGTGCTTCTGGGGCCCTCCGGACACGTCAATATGGAAACACCATATATTTT.

This clone was seen only a few times. J is TRBJ1-2 and V is TRBV6-6; D gene ambiguous. CDR3 length: 15 residues. V was clipped by 2 bases and J by 5 bases, with 15 bases between them. The germline V gene encodes CDR1 MNHNY and CDR2 SVGAGI (reference sequence). CDR3 nucleotides: TGTGCCAGCAGTTACGCCCTACTAGCGGGTTATGGCTACACCTTC. The encoded protein is CASSYALLAGYGYTF.

The chain carries TRBV28 and TRBJ2-7; 9 nucleotides line up with TRBD2. The J segment lost 2 bases and the V segment lost 5 bases, leaving 19 bases of the junction unmatched. Germline V lookup: CDR1 MDHEN, CDR2 SYDVKM. The CDR3 totals 19 residues. The CDR3 sequence is CASSPIDPFAAGGTYEQYF. CDR3 nucleotide sequence: TGTGCCAGCAGTCCTATAGACCCCTTTGCGGCGGGGGGGACCTACGAGCAGTACTTC.

The gene calls are TRBV7-8 and TRBJ1-1; D is unresolved. Per germline, CDR1 SGHVS and CDR2 FQNEAQ. This CDR3 comprises 14 residues. Between the trimmed V and J ends, which lost 1 base and 3 bases, there was a span of 9 bases. CDR3 residues: CASSLGVGYTEAFF. CDR3 in DNA: TGTGCCAGCAGCTTAGGGGTTGGGTACACTGAAGCTTTCTTT.

By share, this clone ranks as medium-sized (0.01 to 0.1%). Other DNA variants within this sample encode the same CDR3. The V gene is TRBV7-8, the J gene TRBJ1-1; D may be TRBD1 (6 bases). With 1 base removed from V and 6 bases from J, the gap between germline ends came to 9 bases. The germline V gene has CDR1 SGHVS and CDR2 FQNEAQ. The CDR3 totals 13 residues. CDR3 amino acids: CASSLVSGAEAFF. DNA of the CDR3: TGTGCCAGCAGCTTAGTGTCAGGGGCTGAAGCTTTCTTT.

This clone has only one observation. The V gene is TRBV30, the J gene TRBJ2-3; D is possibly TRBD2 (6 bases). The germline V and J ends were trimmed by 1 base and 4 bases, with 15 bases remaining between them. Germline values: CDR1 GTSNPN, CDR2 SVGIG (reference sequence). The CDR3 totals 15 residues. The CDR3 loop is CAWSDTGAFPDTQYF. CDR3 coding DNA: TGTGCCTGGAGTGATACGGGAGCCTTCCCAGATACGCAGTATTTT.

This clone was counted between two and nine times. The chain carries TRBV6-6 and TRBJ1-6, with D perhaps TRBD1 (5 bases). The germline V gene has CDR1 MNHNY and CDR2 SVGAGI (reference sequence). V lost 7 bases and J 10 bases, leaving 20 bases between the germline ends. The CDR3 has 15 amino acids. The CDR3 DNA reads as TGTGCCAGCACTATACGCGGCGAAGAGGGGTCACCCCTCCACTTT. It codes for CASTIRGEEGSPLHF.

The rearrangement uses TRBV27 and TRBJ1-5; TRBD1 is a possible D gene (6 bases). CDR1 MNHEY and CDR2 SMNVEV come from the germline V gene (reference sequence). The CDR3 spans 14 residues. V lost 3 bases and J 4 bases, leaving 10 bases between the germline ends. In DNA, the CDR3 is TGTGCCAGCAGTTTTTCCGGACAGAATCAGCCCCAGCATTTT. Translating gives CASSFSGQNQPQHF.

V is TRBV19 and J is TRBJ2-2; possible D gene TRBD1, 6 bases. Germline V gene lookup returns CDR1 LNHDA and CDR2 SQIVND (reference sequence). This CDR3 is 16 amino acids long. V was clipped by 2 bases and J by 7 bases, with 17 bases between them. The CDR3 sequence: CASSIRQAGRVGELFF. The DNA of the CDR3 is TGTGCCAGTAGTATAAGACAGGCCGGGCGTGTCGGGGAGCTGTTTTTT.

In this sample, this clone turned up a few times. The chain couples TRBV14 to TRBJ2-7; D is perhaps TRBD2 (5 bases). The CDR3 is made up of 17 amino acids. V was pared by 4 bases and J by 0 bases, with 19 bases between. Per the germline V gene, CDR1 is SGHDN and CDR2 is FVKESK. CDR3 residues: CASSRLGGSVTSYEQYF. The CDR3 region has the DNA TGTGCCAGCAGCCGCCTTGGTGGTAGCGTCACCTCCTACGAGCAGTACTTC.

J is TRBJ2-3 and V is TRBV10-2; TRBD2 is a possible D gene (7 bases). The length of the CDR3 is 15 residues. The ends were cut back, 9 bases at V and 9 bases at J, with 25 bases in the middle. The germline V gene encodes CDR1 WSHSY and CDR2 SAAADI. CDR3 nucleotides: TGCGCCAGTTTAGTTCGGGGGGCCCTCGACCAGACGCAGTATTTT. Translated, it gives CASLVRGALDQTQYF.

The sample holds a few counts of this clone. This chain links TRBV14 with TRBJ2-1, with a weak D call TRBD2 (6 bases). V dropped 5 bases and J dropped 1 base, with 12 bases sitting between them. This CDR3 is 15 amino acids long. CDR1 is SGHDN, CDR2 FVKESK, per germline. The CDR3 reads CASSDPGVSYNEQFF. The CDR3 DNA reads TGTGCCAGCAGCGACCCGGGAGTTTCCTACAATGAGCAGTTCTTC.

In this sample, this clone turned up a few times. This sequence joins TRBV28 and TRBJ1-4; D remains unclear. This CDR3 is built from 16 residues. The germline V gene encodes CDR1 MDHEN and CDR2 SYDVKM. The ends were cut back, 7 bases at V and 5 bases at J, with 20 bases in the middle. The CDR3 region is CASTGSTGTVNEKLFF. In DNA, the CDR3 is TGTGCCAGCACCGGTTCAACGGGAACAGTGAATGAAAAACTGTTTTTT.

This clone is deemed medium-sized. The rearrangement joins TRBV9 to TRBJ2-2, with D maybe TRBD2 (6 bases). CDR1 and CDR2 (germline): SGDLS, YYNGEE. The CDR3 has 18 residues. V lost 2 bases to trimming and J lost 4 bases, with 21 bases between them. DNA of the CDR3: TGTGCCAGCAGCGTGTCTCTATTGAGTCGGGAGACCACCGGGGAGCTGTTTTTT. The encoded protein is CASSVSLLSRETTGELFF.

The chain couples TRBV6-1 to TRBJ1-3, with 8 bases matching TRBD1. Per the germline V gene, CDR1 is MNHNS and CDR2 is SASEGT. The ends lost 4 bases at V and 4 bases at J; junction bases unmatched: 9. The CDR3 consists of 16 residues. The CDR3 DNA reads as TGTGCCAGCAGTGGATTCCAGGGGGCGACCGGAAACACCATATATTTT. It translates to CASSGFQGATGNTIYF.

The V gene is TRBV2, the J gene TRBJ2-2, with D possibly matching TRBD2 (5 bases). Germline CDR1 and CDR2: SNHLY and FYNNEI. The CDR3 consists of 13 residues. Trimming removed 7 bases at V and 2 bases at J, with 8 bases between. Written as DNA, the CDR3 is TGTGCCAGCACGACTATCAACACCGGGGAGCTGTTTTTT. It specifies CASTTINTGELFF.

The V call is TRBV10-3, the J call TRBJ2-7; D is possibly TRBD1 (5 bases). Per germline, CDR1 ENHRY and CDR2 SYGVKD. The CDR3 is 14 residues long. Trimming pared 7 bases from V and 1 base from J, leaving 14 bases between. DNA of the CDR3: TGTGCCATCATACAGGAGTCGGTATCCTACGAGCAGTACTTC. Translation gives CAIIQESVSYEQYF.

The chain employs TRBV18 and TRBJ1-1; D may be TRBD1 (5 bases). This CDR3 is built from 12 residues. V dropped 6 bases and J dropped 6 bases, with 11 bases sitting between them. Germline V gene data show CDR1 as KGHSH and CDR2 as LQKENI. CDR3 sequence (DNA): TGTGCCAGCTCCCAGGGAGGGGCTGAAGCTTTCTTT. It is translated as CASSQGGAEAFF.

This clone was recorded only once. The chain joins TRBV5-4 to TRBJ2-1; 10 bases line up with TRBD1. V was clipped by 3 bases and J by 7 bases; unmatched bases: 4. The CDR3 totals 14 residues. CDR1 is SGHNT, CDR2 YYREEE, per germline (reference sequence). The CDR3 sequence is CASSSGTGENEQFF. The CDR3 DNA reads as TGTGCCAGCAGCTCAGGGACAGGGGAGAATGAGCAGTTCTTC.

This chain uses TRBV18 with TRBJ1-1, with D perhaps TRBD1 (6 bases). The germline gives CDR1 KGHSH, CDR2 LQKENI. The CDR3 is 14 amino acids. V dropped 6 bases and J dropped 3 bases, with 14 bases sitting between them. The CDR3 protein is CASSPRAGDTEAFF. Written as DNA, the CDR3 is TGTGCCAGCTCCCCCCGGGCAGGGGACACTGAAGCTTTCTTT.

In this sample, this clone turned up a few times. This chain connects TRBV27 to TRBJ2-7, with D perhaps TRBD2 (6 bases). The CDR3 runs 15 residues. Looked up from germline, CDR1 is MNHEY and CDR2 is SMNVEV (reference sequence). Deletions cut 2 bases from V and 2 bases from J, with 13 bases between. For the CDR3, the DNA is TGTGCCAGCAGTTTAAGGGCGGGAAGAACCTACGAGCAGTACTTC. It translates to CASSLRAGRTYEQYF.